This TCR beta chain was identified in a study of persistence of HIV-infected CD4 T cells. V was trimmed by 4 bases and J by 7 bases, leaving 23 bases between them. The CDR3 loop spans 16 amino acids. Per the germline V gene, CDR1 is LNHDA and CDR2 is SQIVND (reference sequence). The stimulus was lysate of CMV-infected fibroblasts, approximately 9.6 ug/mL. Memory cells lacking CD40L and CD69 with high CD45RO were sorted. Notes on this clone: Antigen unknown.

Sequencing used immunoSEQ version 4 in survey mode. Sequenced by immunoSEQ multiplex PCR; TCRdb stores in-frame clones only, minus some. The data hold fewer than 30,000 clones, with roughly four fifths observed a single time. The sequences come from CD4+ T cells sorted from PBMCs after roughly 18-hour stimulation, collected from a patient who received antiretroviral therapy. The TCR sequence derives from an adult man with HIV who was CMV-seropositive. The chain couples TRBV19 to TRBJ2-7; possibly TRBD1 for D (6 bases). The CDR3 loop reads CASSRGLVGWQGEQYF. The CDR3, as DNA: TGTGCCAGTAGTAGAGGCCTAGTTGGTTGGCAGGGGGAGCAGTACTTC.